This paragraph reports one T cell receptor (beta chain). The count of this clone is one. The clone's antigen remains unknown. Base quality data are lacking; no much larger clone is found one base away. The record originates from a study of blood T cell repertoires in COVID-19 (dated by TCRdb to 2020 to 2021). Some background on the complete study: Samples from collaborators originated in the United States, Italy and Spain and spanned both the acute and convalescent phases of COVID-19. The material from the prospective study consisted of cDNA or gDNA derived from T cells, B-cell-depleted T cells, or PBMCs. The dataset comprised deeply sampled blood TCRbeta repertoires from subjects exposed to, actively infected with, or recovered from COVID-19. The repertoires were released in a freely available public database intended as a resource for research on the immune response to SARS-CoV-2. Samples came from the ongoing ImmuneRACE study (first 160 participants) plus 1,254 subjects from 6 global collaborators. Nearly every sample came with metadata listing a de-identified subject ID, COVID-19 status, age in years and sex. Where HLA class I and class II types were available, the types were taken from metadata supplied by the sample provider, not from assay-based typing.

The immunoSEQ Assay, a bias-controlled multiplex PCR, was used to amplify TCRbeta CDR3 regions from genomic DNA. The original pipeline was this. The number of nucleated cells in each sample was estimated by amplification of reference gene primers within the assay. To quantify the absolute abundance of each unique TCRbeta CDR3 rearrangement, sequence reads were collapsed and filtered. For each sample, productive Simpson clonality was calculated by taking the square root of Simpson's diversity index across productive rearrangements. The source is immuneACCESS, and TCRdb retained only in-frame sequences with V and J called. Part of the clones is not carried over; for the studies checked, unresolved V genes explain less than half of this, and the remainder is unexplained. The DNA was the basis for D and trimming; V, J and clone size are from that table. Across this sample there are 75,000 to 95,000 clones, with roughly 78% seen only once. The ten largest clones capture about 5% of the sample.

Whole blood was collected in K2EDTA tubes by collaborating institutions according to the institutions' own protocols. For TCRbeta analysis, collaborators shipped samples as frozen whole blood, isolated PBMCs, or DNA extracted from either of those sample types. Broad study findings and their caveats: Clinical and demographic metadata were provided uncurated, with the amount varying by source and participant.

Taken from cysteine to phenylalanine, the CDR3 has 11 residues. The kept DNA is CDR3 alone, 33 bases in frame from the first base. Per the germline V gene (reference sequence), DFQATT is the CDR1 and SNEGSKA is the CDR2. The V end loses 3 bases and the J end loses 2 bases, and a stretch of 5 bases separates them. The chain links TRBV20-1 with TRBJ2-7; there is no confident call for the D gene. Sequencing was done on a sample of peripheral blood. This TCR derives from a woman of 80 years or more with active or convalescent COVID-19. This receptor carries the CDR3 CSARETYEQYF. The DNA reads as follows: TGCAGTGCTAGGGAGACCTACGAGCAGTACTTC.